This T cell receptor beta chain was sequenced in a study of T-cell memory formation after mild COVID-19. Overall study context: TCR clusters were largely donor specific.

TCRdb passed the 5' RACE reads through MiXCR, listing each CDR3 protein once. The sample shows around 300,000 distinct CDR3 sequences, roughly a fifth of them seen only once. Trimming shortened V by 3 bases and J by 5 bases, and 5 bases separated the two germline ends. Germline CDR1 is DFQATT and CDR2 is SNEGSKA (reference sequence). The CDR3 is 10 residues long. About this clonotype: The antigen remains unidentified.

Study-wide results and caveats: Clones which contracted sat mainly in CM and EM if CD4+, and in EMRA if CD8+. Pre-infection memory harbored some responding clones, suggesting cross-reactive memory joined.

The receptor was derived from a man aged 18 to 35 who had mild COVID-19 (a few samples of this study predate the infection). Cell type and time point are not known. The chain carries TRBV20-1 and TRBJ2-7; D uncertain. Material: PBMCs or a T cell subset sorted from them (not recorded which). CDR3: CSASGNEQYV. The CDR3 DNA reads as TGCAGTGCTAGTGGAAACGAGCAGTACGTC.